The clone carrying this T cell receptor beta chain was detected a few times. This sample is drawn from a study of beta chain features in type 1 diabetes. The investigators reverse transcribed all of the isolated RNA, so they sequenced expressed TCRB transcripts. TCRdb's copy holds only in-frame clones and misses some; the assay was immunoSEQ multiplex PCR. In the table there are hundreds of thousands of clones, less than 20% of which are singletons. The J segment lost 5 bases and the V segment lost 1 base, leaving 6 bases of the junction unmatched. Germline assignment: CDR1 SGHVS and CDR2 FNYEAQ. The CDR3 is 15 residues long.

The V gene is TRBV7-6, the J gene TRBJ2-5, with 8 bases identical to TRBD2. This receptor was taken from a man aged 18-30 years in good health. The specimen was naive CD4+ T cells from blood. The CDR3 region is CASSLGGLDSETQYF. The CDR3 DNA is TGTGCCAGCAGCTTAGGGGGACTAGATTCCGAGACCCAGTACTTC.